Each of the 23 T cell receptor beta chains below was sequenced from the same sample in a study of tumor-infiltrating lymphocytes in localized non-small cell lung cancer. Sequencing was performed with immunoSEQ multiplex PCR; in TCRdb, only in-frame clones are kept and a portion is missing. In the table there are around 9,600 clones, almost 80% of which are singletons. Sequencing was done on a sample of lung tumor tissue. The origin of the receptors is a human donor with non-small cell lung cancer.

This clone turned up a few times. The chain recombines TRBV19 with TRBJ2-2; 9 positions agree with TRBD1. Per the germline V gene, CDR1 is LNHDA and CDR2 is SQIVND (reference sequence). The CDR3 is made up of 16 amino acids. V trimming: 4 bases; J trimming: 3 bases; junction bases outside the gene matches: 6. This CDR3 reads CASSRTTGGHTGELFF. For the CDR3, the DNA is TGTGCCAGTAGTAGAACCACAGGGGGCCACACCGGGGAGCTGTTTTTT. Supplemented by reference TRBV19 and TRBJ2-2, the full variable domain reads DGGITQSPKYLFRKEGQNVTLSCEQNLNHDAMYWYRQDPGQGLRLIYYSQIVNDFQKGDIAEGYSVSREKKESFPLTVTSAQKNPTAFYLCASSRTTGGHTGELFFGEGSRLTVL.

The chain uses TRBV7-9 and TRBJ1-2; D possibly corresponds to TRBD1 (5 bases). The germline gives CDR1 SEHNR, CDR2 FQNEAQ (reference sequence). CDR3 length: 14 residues. Trimming left V 1 base short and J 8 bases short, with 14 bases between. CDR3 in DNA: TGTGCCAGCAGCTTAGACCTGGGGCGCCGGGGCTACACCTTC. Protein product: CASSLDLGRRGYTF. The full variable domain, its missing parts supplied by reference TRBV7-9 and TRBJ1-2, is DTGVSQNPRHKITKRGQNVTFRCDPISEHNRLYWYRQTLGQGPEFLTYFQNEAQLEKSRLLSDRFSAERPKGSFSTLEIQRTEQGDSAMYLCASSLDLGRRGYTFGSGTRLTVV.

The genes are TRBV10-3 and TRBJ1-4, with 7 bases matching TRBD1. With V trimmed by 6 bases and J by 4 bases, 14 bases remained unmatched. Per germline, CDR1 ENHRY and CDR2 SYGVKD. This CDR3 spans 17 amino acids. DNA for the CDR3: TGTGCCATCAGCCGAAACGTCCGGGACAGCTTTAATGAAAAACTGTTTTTT. It codes for CAISRNVRDSFNEKLFF.

The V gene is TRBV7-2, the J gene TRBJ1-2; D uncertain. Trimming took off 3 bases at V and 3 bases at J, with 11 bases between the two ends. The V gene's germline CDR1 is SGHTA and CDR2 FQGNSA. The CDR3 is made up of 14 amino acids. The CDR3 sequence is CASSFLLGDYGYTF. The CDR3 DNA reads TGTGCCAGCAGCTTTTTACTCGGGGACTATGGCTACACCTTC.

This clone is judged medium-sized (0.01 to 0.1%). The gene calls are TRBV28 and TRBJ1-5; D not certain. Germline V CDR1 and CDR2: MDHEN, SYDVKM. This CDR3 has 13 residues. Between the trimmed V and J ends, which lost 6 bases and 3 bases, there was a span of 9 bases. This chain's CDR3 is CASRVPYNQPQHF. DNA for the CDR3: TGTGCCAGCAGGGTCCCTTACAATCAGCCCCAGCATTTT.

The chain carries TRBV4-1 and TRBJ2-1; tentatively, D is TRBD1 or TRBD2 (5 bases each). Trimming took 7 bases from V and 7 from J, leaving 17 bases between them. Per the germline V gene, CDR1 is MGHRA and CDR2 is YSYEKL. The CDR3 is 14 residues long. The CDR3 DNA sequence: TGCGCCAGCACTTTGGGACCCGATCTTAATGAGCAGTTCTTC. Residues: CASTLGPDLNEQFF.

This chain joins TRBV5-4 and TRBJ2-5, with TRBD2 as a possible D gene (5 bases). Germline CDR1 reads SGHNT; CDR2 reads YYREEE (reference sequence). Trimming left V 5 bases short and J 5 bases short, with 16 bases between. The CDR3 has 14 residues. CDR3 loop: CASSAGARAETQYF. DNA of the CDR3: TGTGCCAGCAGTGCGGGTGCAAGGGCGGAGACCCAGTACTTC.

CDR3 sequence reads: CASRAGRGSYEQYF. The DNA of the CDR3 is TGCGCCAGCAGGGCGGGCAGGGGCTCCTACGAGCAGTACTTC. The chain combines TRBV10-2 with TRBJ2-7, with D possibly being TRBD1 (6 bases). This CDR3 spans 14 amino acids. Germline CDR1 is WSHSY and CDR2 is SAAADI. Between the trimmed V and J ends, which lost 6 bases and 0 bases, there was a span of 12 bases.

The rearrangement links TRBV12-5 to TRBJ2-1; 14 bases align to TRBD2. Germline V lookup: CDR1 LGHNT, CDR2 FRNRAP. V trimming: 9 bases; J trimming: 8 bases; junction bases outside the gene matches: 3. CDR3 length equals 13 residues. In DNA, the CDR3 is TGTGCTAGCAGACTAGCGGGAGGGGATGAGCAGTTCTTC. It specifies CASRLAGGDEQFF.

The J gene is TRBJ1-2, the V gene TRBV5-1; D is possibly TRBD1 (5 bases). Germline V gene data show CDR1 as SGHRS and CDR2 as YFSETQ. The CDR3 covers 13 residues. Trimming took 2 bases from V and 2 from J, leaving 7 bases between them. CDR3 region: CASSLGENYGYTF. CDR3 DNA sequence: TGCGCCAGCAGCTTAGGGGAAAACTATGGCTACACCTTC.

The chain joins TRBV29-1 to TRBJ2-7, with D perhaps matching TRBD1 or TRBD2 (5 bases each). V gave up 3 bases and J gave up 5 bases, with 8 bases separating them. The CDR3 length is 11 residues. CDR1 is SQVTM, CDR2 ANQGSEA, per germline. The CDR3 loop reads CSVEGVNEQYF. CDR3 in DNA: TGCAGCGTTGAGGGGGTGAACGAGCAGTACTTC.

The chain couples TRBV29-1 to TRBJ1-1; TRBD1 matches 7 bases. The length of the CDR3 is 13 residues. The ends lost 2 bases at V and 1 base at J; junction bases unmatched: 1. Germline assignment: CDR1 SQVTM and CDR2 ANQGSEA. Here the CDR3 reads CSVERTGNTEAFF. The CDR3 bases are TGCAGCGTTGAAAGGACAGGGAACACTGAAGCTTTCTTT. The whole variable domain, filled in from reference TRBV29-1 and TRBJ1-1, reads SAVISQKPSRDICQRGTSLTIQCQVDSQVTMMFWYRQQPGQSLTLIATANQGSEATYESGFVIDKFPISRPNLTFSTLTVSNMSPEDSSIYLCSVERTGNTEAFFGQGTRLTVV.

V usage is TRBV7-2 and J usage is TRBJ2-1; 9 bases agree with TRBD1. The CDR3 totals 15 residues. V lost 6 bases to trimming and J lost 4 bases; unmatched junction nucleotides: 7. CDR1 and CDR2 (germline): SGHTA, FQGNSA. Here the CDR3 reads CASRADRGSYNEQFF. Here the CDR3 DNA reads TGTGCCAGCAGGGCGGACAGGGGTTCTTACAATGAGCAGTTCTTC.

The table lists this clone with a few counts. The chain has TRBV7-3 and TRBJ2-1, with D perhaps TRBD2 (6 bases). Germline V gene sequence: CDR1 SGHTA, CDR2 FQGTGA. V was clipped by 5 bases and J by 1 base, with 15 bases between them. The CDR3 is made up of 16 amino acids. As DNA, the CDR3 is TGTGCCAGCAGCCTAAGAGGCGGGGCTTCCTACAATGAGCAGTTCTTC. Amino acids: CASSLRGGASYNEQFF.

The rearrangement links TRBV6-1 to TRBJ2-3; 10 bases are shared with TRBD2. Trimming at V came to 3 bases and at J to 0 bases, leaving 12 bases not matched to a gene. This CDR3 is 19 amino acids long. CDR1 is MNHNS and CDR2 is SASEGT in the germline V gene. CDR3 in amino acids: CASSDWLATSGPSTDTQYF. CDR3 DNA: TGTGCCAGCAGTGATTGGCTTGCGACTAGCGGGCCTAGCACAGATACGCAGTATTTT.

J is TRBJ1-1 and V is TRBV28, with D possibly matching TRBD1 (5 bases). CDR3 length equals 16 residues. Germline CDR1 and CDR2: MDHEN and SYDVKM. V lost 6 bases, J lost 1 base, and 18 bases lay in between. CDR3 in amino acids: CASSPFRQGRNTEAFF. Here the CDR3 DNA reads TGTGCCAGCAGCCCATTTAGGCAGGGACGGAACACTGAAGCTTTCTTT. The full variable domain, in which reference TRBV28 and TRBJ1-1 provide the parts outside the CDR3, is DVKVTQSSRYLVKRTGEKVFLECVQDMDHENMFWYRQDPGLGLRLIYFSYDVKMKEKGDIPEGYSVSREKKERFSLILESASTNQTSMYLCASSPFRQGRNTEAFFGQGTRLTVV.

CDR3 sequence reads: CASSQGLALSYEQYF. CDR3 coding DNA: TGTGCCAGCAGCCAAGGACTAGCACTCTCCTACGAGCAGTACTTC. The rearrangement uses TRBV4-2 and TRBJ2-7; 7 bases fit TRBD2. The CDR3 is 15 amino acids. Germline-derived CDR1 and CDR2 are LGHNA and YNFKEQ. J lost 0 bases, V lost 1 base, and 3 bases had no gene match.

The chain joins TRBV6-1 to TRBJ1-2, with TRBD1 identical over 7 bases. Germline V gene sequence: CDR1 MNHNS, CDR2 SASEGT. The V gene end was trimmed by 5 bases and the J gene end by 4 bases; junction bases not matched to a gene: 1. This CDR3 spans 12 amino acids. CDR3 amino acids: CASSRQGYGYTF. The CDR3 DNA is TGTGCCAGCAGTCGACAGGGCTATGGCTACACCTTC.

This clone was detected only a few times. The chain employs TRBV19 and TRBJ2-2; no firm D call. CDR3 size: 13 residues. The V and J ends lost 1 base and 6 bases respectively, with 6 bases between them. Germline V CDR1 and CDR2: LNHDA, SQIVND (reference sequence). CDR3 sequence (DNA): TGTGCCAGTAGTATAGGTACAGCCGGGGAGCTGTTTTTT. Translating it yields CASSIGTAGELFF.

The chain combines TRBV28 with TRBJ1-1; 7 bases fit TRBD1. Germline loops: CDR1 MDHEN, CDR2 SYDVKM. The CDR3 has 16 amino acids. V lost 4 bases, J lost 1 base, and 9 bases stayed unmatched. The CDR3 loop is CASSSPPGQANTEAFF. The DNA for the CDR3 is TGTGCCAGCAGTTCCCCGCCCGGACAGGCGAACACTGAAGCTTTCTTT.

The chain has TRBV9 and TRBJ1-1; the D is unclear. This CDR3 spans 13 amino acids. The V end was cut by 4 bases, the J end by 5 bases, with 12 bases between. CDR1 and CDR2 (germline): SGDLS, YYNGEE. The CDR3 reads CASSQGVLTEAFF. CDR3 bases: TGTGCCAGCAGCCAAGGAGTTCTAACTGAAGCTTTCTTT.

The chain uses TRBV9 and TRBJ1-2; TRBD1 agrees at 7 bases. CDR1 SGDLS and CDR2 YYNGEE come from the germline V gene. J was trimmed by 7 bases and V by 3 bases; bases with no gene match: 9. The CDR3 runs 14 residues. CDR3 nucleotide sequence: TGTGCCAGCAGCGGCGACAGGGTTTTTGGTGGCTACACCTTC. Translated, it gives CASSGDRVFGGYTF. The full variable domain, completed using reference TRBV9 and TRBJ1-2, is DSGVTQTPKHLITATGQRVTLRCSPRSGDLSVYWYQQSLDQGLQFLIQYYNGEERAKGNILERFSAQQFPDLHSELNLSSLELGDSALYFCASSGDRVFGGYTFGSGTRLTVV.

This chain uses TRBV7-3 with TRBJ2-6; D is ambiguous. The CDR3 is 17 residues long. Germline CDR1 and CDR2: SGHTA and FQGTGA. V was clipped by 1 base and J by 1 base, with 11 bases between them. The CDR3 sequence is CASSLNFVASGANVLTF. CDR3 DNA: TGTGCCAGCAGCTTAAATTTTGTGGCGTCTGGGGCCAACGTCCTGACTTTC. The variable domain in full, with the rest retrieved from reference TRBV7-3 and TRBJ2-6, is GAGVSQTPSNKVTEKGKYVELRCDPISGHTALYWYRQSLGQGPEFLIYFQGTGAADDSGLPNDRFFAVRPEGSVSTLKIQRTERGDSAVYLCASSLNFVASGANVLTFGAGSRLTVL.